This is a list of T cell receptor beta chains from one sample in a study of T cells in Graves' hyperthyroidism and ophthalmopathy. One entry per CDR3 protein results from TCRdb running MiXCR on the multiplex PCR reads. Of 700,000 or so distinct CDR3 sequences in the sample, roughly 15% were seen once. Sequenced input: blood. These receptors were collected from a man between 18 and 35 years old with Graves' hyperthyroidism. CDR3s include the opening cysteine and the closing phenylalanine or tryptophan. A D gene is named only where the DNA matches it firmly. Rows may omit the clone size; those that give it use once, few, many or a size class.

size | D | J | V | CDR3 | DNA
many | NA | TRBJ1-4 | TRBV30 | CAWSVSSTNEKLFF | TGTGCCTGGAGTGTTAGCTCAACTAATGAAAAACTGTTTTTT
many | TRBD1 | TRBJ1-4 | TRBV3-1 | CASSQAGGDEKLFF | TGTGCCAGCAGCCAAGCAGGGGGCGATGAAAAACTGTTTTTT
NA | TRBD1 | TRBJ2-4 | TRBV4-1 | CASSQTGTGVVAKNIQYF | TGCGCCAGCAGCCAAACCGGGACAGGGGTCGTAGCCAAAAACATTCAGTACTTC
NA | NA | TRBJ1-5 | TRBV6-4 | CASSEGLQPQHF | TGTGCCAGCAGTGAAGGACTTCAGCCCCAGCATTTT
many | NA | TRBJ2-5 | TRBV7-3 | CASSLEGHPGIETQYF | TGTGCCAGCAGCTTAGAGGGGCACCCGGGCATAGAGACCCAGTACTTC
many | NA | TRBJ2-7 | TRBV7-9 | CASSLAGAESYEQYF | TGTGCCAGCAGCTTAGCGGGCGCGGAATCCTACGAGCAGTACTTC
few | TRBD2 | TRBJ2-5 | TRBV20-1 | CSAREVGSGRQETQYF | TGCAGTGCTAGAGAAGTGGGTAGCGGGAGGCAAGAGACCCAGTACTTC
many | TRBD1 | TRBJ2-3 | TRBV2 | CASSAGTASTDTQYF | TGTGCCAGCAGTGCCGGGACAGCTAGCACAGATACGCAGTATTTT
few | NA | TRBJ2-3 | TRBV19 | CASSIGLVSDTQYF | TGTGCCAGTAGTATAGGTCTAGTATCAGATACGCAGTATTTT
many | NA | TRBJ1-1 | TRBV6-1 | CASSEYLKNTEAFF | TGTGCCAGCAGTGAATATCTCAAGAACACTGAAGCTTTCTTT
many | TRBD1 | TRBJ2-1 | TRBV13 | CASTDRAIRGHEQFF | TGTGCCAGCACCGACAGGGCTATAAGGGGCCATGAGCAGTTCTTC
many | TRBD1 | TRBJ1-4 | TRBV3-1 | CASSWDRFNEKLFF | TGTGCCAGCAGCTGGGACAGATTTAATGAAAAACTGTTTTTT
few | NA | TRBJ2-3 | TRBV24-1 | CATSAWGRSTDTQYF | TGTGCCACCAGTGCTTGGGGGCGGTCCACAGATACGCAGTATTTT
many | NA | TRBJ2-5 | TRBV20-1 | CSATDFSSETQYF | TGCAGTGCTACTGACTTCTCCTCGGAGACCCAGTACTTC
NA | NA | TRBJ2-5 | TRBV12-3/TRBV12-4 | CATSGMTETQYF | TGTGCCACCTCGGGGATGACGGAGACCCAGTACTTC
few | TRBD1 | TRBJ2-1 | TRBV6-6 | CASSYSGQGNEQFF | TGTGCCAGCAGTTACTCTGGACAGGGCAATGAGCAGTTCTTC
many | NA | TRBJ2-1 | TRBV18 | CASSPTQSSYNEQFF | TGTGCCAGCTCACCAACGCAGAGCTCCTACAATGAGCAGTTCTTC
NA | NA | TRBJ2-7 | TRBV12-3/TRBV12-4 | CASKARGYEQYF | TGTGCCAGCAAAGCGAGGGGCTACGAGCAGTACTTC
NA | NA | TRBJ2-2 | TRBV30 | CAWSVLGRGNTGELFF | TGTGCCTGGAGTGTACTGGGCAGGGGCAACACCGGGGAGCTGTTTTTT
many | NA | TRBJ2-7 | TRBV9 | CASSGSGSSYEQYF | TGTGCCAGCAGCGGCTCCGGGTCCTCCTACGAGCAGTACTTC
many | NA | TRBJ2-7 | TRBV20-1 | CSAFDRSAEYEQYF | TGCAGTGCCTTCGATAGGTCGGCGGAATACGAGCAGTACTTC
NA | TRBD1 | TRBJ2-1 | TRBV29-1 | CSVRGGTGSGEQFF | TGCAGCGTCCGAGGAGGGACAGGGTCGGGTGAGCAGTTCTTC
many | TRBD2 | TRBJ2-2 | TRBV5-1 | CASSSHGLAGRTGELFF | TGCGCCAGCAGCAGTCACGGACTAGCGGGAAGGACCGGGGAGCTGTTTTTT
many | NA | TRBJ1-1 | TRBV6-1 | CASSTPGPTEAFF | TGTGCCAGCAGTACTCCTGGACCCACTGAAGCTTTCTTT
few | TRBD1 | TRBJ1-2 | TRBV12-3/TRBV12-4 | CASSFVVTGTQDGYTF | TGTGCCAGCAGTTTTGTTGTGACAGGGACTCAGGATGGCTACACCTTC
many | NA | TRBJ2-3 | TRBV6-1 | CASRKVGDTQYF | TGTGCCAGCAGAAAGGTGGGGGATACGCAGTATTTT
many | NA | TRBJ2-7 | TRBV18 | CASSPRAKSYEQYF | TGTGCCAGCTCACCAAGGGCGAAGTCCTACGAGCAGTACTTC
NA | NA | TRBJ2-1 | TRBV28 | CASSSGSVEQFF | TGTGCCAGCAGCTCGGGGAGCGTGGAGCAGTTCTTC
many | TRBD2 | TRBJ2-7 | TRBV7-9 | CASNVSLGGSIDEQYF | TGTGCCAGCAACGTATCACTGGGCGGGAGCATCGACGAGCAGTACTTC
few | NA | TRBJ2-4 | TRBV9 | CASSVAVALAKNIQYF | TGTGCCAGCAGCGTAGCTGTAGCACTAGCCAAAAACATTCAGTACTTC
many | TRBD2 | TRBJ2-7 | TRBV3-1 | CASSQDLAGAREQYF | TGTGCCAGCAGCCAAGATTTAGCGGGAGCACGCGAGCAGTACTTC
NA | NA | TRBJ2-5 | TRBV20-1 | CSARAGEPQETQYF | TGCAGTGCTAGAGCGGGAGAGCCTCAAGAGACCCAGTACTTC
NA | TRBD2 | TRBJ2-5 | TRBV30 | CAWSVGGSGETQYF | TGTGCCTGGAGTGTCGGCGGGAGCGGAGAGACCCAGTACTTC
few | TRBD2 | TRBJ2-2 | TRBV7-9 | CASSFIAGNGLWELFF | TGTGCCAGCAGCTTTATAGCGGGAAATGGTCTGTGGGAGCTGTTTTTT
few | NA | TRBJ2-1 | TRBV29-1 | CSVFPGGFGVGSYNEQFF | TGCAGCGTTTTCCCCGGAGGGTTCGGGGTGGGCTCCTACAATGAGCAGTTCTTC
NA | NA | TRBJ1-6 | TRBV25-1 | CASSVEDPYNSPLHF | TGTGCCAGCAGTGTTGAAGACCCCTATAATTCACCCCTCCACTTT